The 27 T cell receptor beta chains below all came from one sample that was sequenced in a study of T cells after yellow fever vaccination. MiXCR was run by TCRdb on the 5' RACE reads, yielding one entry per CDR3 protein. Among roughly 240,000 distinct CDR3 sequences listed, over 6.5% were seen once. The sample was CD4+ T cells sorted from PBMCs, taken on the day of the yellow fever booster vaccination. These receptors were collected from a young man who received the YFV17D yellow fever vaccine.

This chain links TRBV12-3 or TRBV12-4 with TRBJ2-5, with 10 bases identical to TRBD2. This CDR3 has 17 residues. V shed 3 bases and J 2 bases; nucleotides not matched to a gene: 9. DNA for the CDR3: TGTGCCAGCAGTTTCTTTTCCACTAGCGGGAATCAAGAGACCCAGTACTTC. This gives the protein CASSFFSTSGNQETQYF.

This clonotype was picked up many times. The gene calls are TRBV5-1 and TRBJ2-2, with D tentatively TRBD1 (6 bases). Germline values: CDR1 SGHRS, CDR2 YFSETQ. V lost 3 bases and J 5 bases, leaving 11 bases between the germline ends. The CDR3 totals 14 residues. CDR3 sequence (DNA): TGCGCCAGCAGCTCCCTAACAGGGACCGGGGAGCTGTTTTTT. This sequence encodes CASSSLTGTGELFF.

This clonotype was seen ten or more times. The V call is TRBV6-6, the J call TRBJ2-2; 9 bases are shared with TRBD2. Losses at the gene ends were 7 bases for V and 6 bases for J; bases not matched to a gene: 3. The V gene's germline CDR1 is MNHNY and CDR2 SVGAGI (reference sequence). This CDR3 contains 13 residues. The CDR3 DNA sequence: TGTGCCAGCAAAACTAGCGGGCCCGGGGAGCTGTTTTTT. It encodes CASKTSGPGELFF.

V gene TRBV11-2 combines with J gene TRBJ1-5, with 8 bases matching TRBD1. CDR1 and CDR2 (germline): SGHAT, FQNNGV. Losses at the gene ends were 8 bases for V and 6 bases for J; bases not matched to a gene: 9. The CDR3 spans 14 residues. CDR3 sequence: CASSSTGDFQPQHF. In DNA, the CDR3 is TGTGCCAGCTCCTCGACAGGGGATTTTCAGCCCCAGCATTTT.

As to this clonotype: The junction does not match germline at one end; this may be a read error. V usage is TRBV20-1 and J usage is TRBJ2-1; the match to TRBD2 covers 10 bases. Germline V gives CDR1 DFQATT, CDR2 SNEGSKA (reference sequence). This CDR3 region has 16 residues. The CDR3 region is CCARDASGSGYNEQFF. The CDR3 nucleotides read TGCTGTGCTAGAGACGCTAGCGGGAGCGGGTACAATGAGCAGTTCTTC.

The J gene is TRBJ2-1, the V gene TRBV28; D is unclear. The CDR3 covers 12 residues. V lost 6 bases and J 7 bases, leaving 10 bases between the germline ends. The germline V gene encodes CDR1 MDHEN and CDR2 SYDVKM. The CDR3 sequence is CASSPYRNEQFF. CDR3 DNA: TGTGCCAGCAGCCCCTACCGGAATGAGCAGTTCTTC.

The CDR3 DNA reads as TGTGCCAGCAGCTTAGGTTTCGGGACTAGCGTCCCGCAGTACTTC. Amino acid sequence: CASSLGFGTSVPQYF. V is TRBV7-9 and J is TRBJ2-5; 10 nucleotides align to TRBD2. The germline gives CDR1 SEHNR, CDR2 FQNEAQ (reference sequence). The CDR3 spans 15 residues. V shed 1 base and J 11 bases; nucleotides not matched to a gene: 10.

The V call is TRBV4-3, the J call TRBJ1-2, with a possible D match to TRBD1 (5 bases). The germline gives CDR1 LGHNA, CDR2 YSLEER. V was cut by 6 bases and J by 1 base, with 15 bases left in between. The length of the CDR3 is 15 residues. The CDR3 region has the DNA TGCGCCAGCAGGGGTGGAGGGGCTGGTAACTATGGCTACACCTTC. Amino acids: CASRGGGAGNYGYTF.

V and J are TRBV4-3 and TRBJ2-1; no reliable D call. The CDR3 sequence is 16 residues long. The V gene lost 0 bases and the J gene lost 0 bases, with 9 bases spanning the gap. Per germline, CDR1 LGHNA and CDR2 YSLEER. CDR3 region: CASSQDQGYSYNEQFF. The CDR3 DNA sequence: TGCGCCAGCAGCCAAGATCAAGGATACTCCTACAATGAGCAGTTCTTC.

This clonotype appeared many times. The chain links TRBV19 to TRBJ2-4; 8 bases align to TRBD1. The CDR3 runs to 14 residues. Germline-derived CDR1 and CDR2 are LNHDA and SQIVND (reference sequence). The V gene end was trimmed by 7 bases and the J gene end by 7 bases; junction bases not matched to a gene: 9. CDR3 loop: CASTVDRVGNIQYF. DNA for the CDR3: TGTGCCAGTACCGTGGACAGGGTCGGGAACATTCAGTACTTC.

The CDR3 loop is CASSLETARRVNEQFF. The CDR3 region has the DNA TGTGCCAGCAGCTTAGAGACAGCCCGGAGGGTCAATGAGCAGTTCTTC. This sequence joins TRBV7-2 and TRBJ2-1; possibly TRBD2 for D (6 bases). Deletions cut 1 base from V and 6 bases from J, with 16 bases between. Per germline, CDR1 SGHTA and CDR2 FQGNSA. This CDR3 is 16 amino acids long.

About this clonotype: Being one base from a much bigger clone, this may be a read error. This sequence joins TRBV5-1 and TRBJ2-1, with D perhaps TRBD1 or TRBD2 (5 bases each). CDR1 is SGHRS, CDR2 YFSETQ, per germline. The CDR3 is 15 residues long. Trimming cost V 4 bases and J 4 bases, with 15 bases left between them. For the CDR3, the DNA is TGCGCCAGCAGCATGGGACGCAATGGATACAATGAGCAGTTCTTC. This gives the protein CASSMGRNGYNEQFF.

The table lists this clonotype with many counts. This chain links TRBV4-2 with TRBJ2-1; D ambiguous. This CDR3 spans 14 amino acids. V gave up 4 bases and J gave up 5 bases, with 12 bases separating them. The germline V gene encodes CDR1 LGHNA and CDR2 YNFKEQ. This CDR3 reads CASSPQAWDNEQFF. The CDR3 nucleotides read TGTGCCAGCAGCCCTCAAGCGTGGGACAATGAGCAGTTCTTC.

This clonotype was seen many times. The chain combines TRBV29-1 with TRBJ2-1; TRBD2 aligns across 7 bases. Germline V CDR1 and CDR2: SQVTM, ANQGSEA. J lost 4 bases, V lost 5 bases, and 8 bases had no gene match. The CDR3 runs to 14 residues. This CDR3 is CSVHQLAKYNEQFF. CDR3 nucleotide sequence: TGCAGCGTTCATCAACTAGCGAAGTACAATGAGCAGTTCTTC.

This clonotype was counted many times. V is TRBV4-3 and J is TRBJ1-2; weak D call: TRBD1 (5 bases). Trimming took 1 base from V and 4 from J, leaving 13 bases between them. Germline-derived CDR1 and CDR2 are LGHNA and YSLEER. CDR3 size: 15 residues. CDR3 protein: CASSQAWGAVYGYTF. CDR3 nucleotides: TGCGCCAGCAGCCAAGCGTGGGGCGCCGTCTATGGCTACACCTTC.

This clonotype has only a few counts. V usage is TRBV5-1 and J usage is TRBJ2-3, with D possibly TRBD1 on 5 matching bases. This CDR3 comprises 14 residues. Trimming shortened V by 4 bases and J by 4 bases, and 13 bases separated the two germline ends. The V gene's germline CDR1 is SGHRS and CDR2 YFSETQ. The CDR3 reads CASSPARVPDTQYF. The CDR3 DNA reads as TGCGCCAGCAGCCCAGCCAGGGTTCCAGATACGCAGTATTTT.

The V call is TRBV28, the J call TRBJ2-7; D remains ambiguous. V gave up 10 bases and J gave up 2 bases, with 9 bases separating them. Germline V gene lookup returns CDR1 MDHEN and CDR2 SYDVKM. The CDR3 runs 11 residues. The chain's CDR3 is CATRSPYEQYF. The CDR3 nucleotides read TGTGCCACCCGCTCCCCCTACGAGCAGTACTTC.

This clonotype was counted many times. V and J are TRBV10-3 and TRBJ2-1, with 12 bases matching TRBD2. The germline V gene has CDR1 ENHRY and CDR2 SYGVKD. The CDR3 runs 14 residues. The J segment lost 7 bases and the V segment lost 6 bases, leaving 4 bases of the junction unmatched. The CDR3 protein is CAIRTSGRWNEQFF. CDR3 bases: TGTGCCATCAGAACTAGCGGGAGGTGGAATGAGCAGTTCTTC.

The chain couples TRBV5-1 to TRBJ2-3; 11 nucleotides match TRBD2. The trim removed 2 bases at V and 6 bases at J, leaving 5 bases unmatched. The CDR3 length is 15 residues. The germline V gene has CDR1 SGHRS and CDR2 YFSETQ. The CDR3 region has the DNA TGCGCCAGCAGCTTAACTAGCGGGAGAGGCGATACGCAGTATTTT. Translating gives CASSLTSGRGDTQYF.

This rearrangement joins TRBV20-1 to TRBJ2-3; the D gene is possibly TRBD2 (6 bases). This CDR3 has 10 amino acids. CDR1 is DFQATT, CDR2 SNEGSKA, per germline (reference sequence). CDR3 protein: CSRDSNTQYF. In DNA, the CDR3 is TGCAGCCGGGACTCCAATACGCAGTATTTT.

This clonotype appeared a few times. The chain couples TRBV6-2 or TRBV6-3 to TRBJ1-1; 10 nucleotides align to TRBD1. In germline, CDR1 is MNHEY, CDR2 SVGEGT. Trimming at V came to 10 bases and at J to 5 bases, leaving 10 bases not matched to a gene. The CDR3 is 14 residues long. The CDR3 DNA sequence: TGTGCCACCAGGGGACAGGGGAGGAGAACTGAAGCTTTCTTT. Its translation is CATRGQGRRTEAFF.

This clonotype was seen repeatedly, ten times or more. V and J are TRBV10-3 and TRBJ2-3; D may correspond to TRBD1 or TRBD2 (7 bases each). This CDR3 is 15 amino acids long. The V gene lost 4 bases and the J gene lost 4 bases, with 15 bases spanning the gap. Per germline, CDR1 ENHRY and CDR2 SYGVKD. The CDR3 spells CAISGGRQGADTQYF. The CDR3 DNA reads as TGTGCCATCAGTGGCGGGAGACAGGGCGCAGATACGCAGTATTTT.

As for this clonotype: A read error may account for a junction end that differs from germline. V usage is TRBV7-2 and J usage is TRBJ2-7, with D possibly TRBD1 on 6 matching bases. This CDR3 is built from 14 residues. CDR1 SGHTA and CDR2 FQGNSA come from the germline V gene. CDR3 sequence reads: CASSPGQPLRELYF. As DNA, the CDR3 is TGTGCCAGCAGCCCTGGACAGCCCTTGAGGGAGCTGTACTTC.

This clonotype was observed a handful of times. Written as DNA, the CDR3 is TGCAGTGCTAGGTCGCCTAGCGGGGATAGCACAGATACGCAGTATTTT. This encodes CSARSPSGDSTDTQYF. V gene TRBV20-1 combines with J gene TRBJ2-3; 9 positions match TRBD2. Germline CDR1 is DFQATT and CDR2 is SNEGSKA (reference sequence). CDR3 size: 16 residues. V trimming: 3 bases; J trimming: 0 bases; junction bases outside the gene matches: 7.

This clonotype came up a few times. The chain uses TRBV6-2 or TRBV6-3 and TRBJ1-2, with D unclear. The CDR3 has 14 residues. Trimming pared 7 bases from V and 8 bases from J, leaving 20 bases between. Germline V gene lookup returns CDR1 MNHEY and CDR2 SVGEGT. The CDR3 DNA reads TGTGCCAGCATCTCAGACTTTTTCGCGGACGGCTACACCTTC. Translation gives CASISDFFADGYTF.

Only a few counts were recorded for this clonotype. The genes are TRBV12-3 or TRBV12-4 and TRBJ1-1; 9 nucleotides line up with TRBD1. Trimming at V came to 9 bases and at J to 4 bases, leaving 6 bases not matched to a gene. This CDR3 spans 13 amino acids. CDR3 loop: CASRLDRGTEAFF. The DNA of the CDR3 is TGTGCCAGTCGGTTGGACAGGGGCACTGAAGCTTTCTTT.

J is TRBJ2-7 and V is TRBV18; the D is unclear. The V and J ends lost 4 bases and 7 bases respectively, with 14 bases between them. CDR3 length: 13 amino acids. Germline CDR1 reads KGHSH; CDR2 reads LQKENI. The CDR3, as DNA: TGTGCCAGCTCACAAGGATTGCAGGAGGAGCAGTACTTC. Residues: CASSQGLQEEQYF.